A selection of T cell receptor beta chains follows, all from one sample in a study of blood T cell repertoires in COVID-19. Clones were read by immunoSEQ multiplex PCR, and TCRdb kept only the in-frame ones, dropping some. The sample has 200,000 to 250,000 clones; 65% to 90% are singletons. The specimen sequenced was PBMCs or T cells enriched from blood (not recorded which). All receptors come from a woman in her fifties or sixties with acute COVID-19. CDR3s include the opening cysteine and the closing phenylalanine or tryptophan. The order of the fields is V gene, clone size, D gene, J gene, CDR3 protein, CDR3 DNA. The D gene is left open where the match is weak. Rows give clone size only sometimes, using once, few, many, or a class for an expanded clone.

v_call: TRBV7-9; clone_size: .; d_call: TRBD1; j_call: TRBJ2-2; cdr3_aa: CASSNRQGALNTGELFF; cdr3_nt: TGTGCCAGCAGTAATAGACAGGGGGCCTTGAACACCGGGGAGCTGTTTTTT
v_call: TRBV6-1; clone_size: .; d_call: .; j_call: TRBJ1-1; cdr3_aa: CASSDWGGRPNTEAFF; cdr3_nt: TGTGCCAGCAGTGACTGGGGGGGCAGACCGAACACTGAAGCTTTCTTT
v_call: TRBV6-1; clone_size: .; d_call: TRBD1; j_call: TRBJ2-3; cdr3_aa: CASSGTGTALRTDTQYF; cdr3_nt: TGTGCCAGCAGTGGCACCGGGACAGCACTACGCACAGATACGCAGTATTTT
v_call: TRBV29-1; clone_size: few; d_call: .; j_call: TRBJ2-7; cdr3_aa: CSVDSAEVPWQYF; cdr3_nt: TGCAGCGTTGACAGTGCCGAAGTTCCGTGGCAGTACTTC
v_call: TRBV19; clone_size: .; d_call: .; j_call: TRBJ1-2; cdr3_aa: CASSMGASAYGYTF; cdr3_nt: TGTGCCAGTAGTATGGGGGCCAGCGCCTATGGCTACACCTTC
v_call: TRBV28; clone_size: .; d_call: TRBD2; j_call: TRBJ2-1; cdr3_aa: CASSLLNLWTSGGKDEQFF; cdr3_nt: TGTGCCAGCAGTTTACTAAACCTATGGACTAGCGGGGGTAAGGATGAGCAGTTCTTC
v_call: TRBV27; clone_size: .; d_call: .; j_call: TRBJ1-4; cdr3_aa: CASSFNSRLGEKLFF; cdr3_nt: TGTGCCAGCTCATTCAACAGTAGGTTAGGTGAAAAACTGTTTTTT
v_call: TRBV7-2; clone_size: .; d_call: .; j_call: TRBJ1-1; cdr3_aa: CASRNQGSTEAFF; cdr3_nt: TGTGCCAGCAGAAATCAGGGTAGCACTGAAGCTTTCTTT
v_call: TRBV20-1; clone_size: once; d_call: .; j_call: TRBJ1-5; cdr3_aa: CSAQGNQPQHF; cdr3_nt: TGCAGTGCCCAGGGTAATCAGCCCCAGCATTTT
v_call: TRBV18; clone_size: .; d_call: .; j_call: TRBJ1-4; cdr3_aa: CASSPDSLNEKLFF; cdr3_nt: TGTGCCAGCTCACCGGACAGCTTAAATGAAAAACTGTTTTTT
v_call: TRBV19; clone_size: .; d_call: .; j_call: TRBJ2-1; cdr3_aa: CASRGPGGAYNEQFF; cdr3_nt: TGTGCCAGTAGGGGTCCTGGCGGGGCCTACAATGAGCAGTTCTTC
v_call: TRBV28; clone_size: .; d_call: TRBD1; j_call: TRBJ1-4; cdr3_aa: CASSLQTGVNEKLFF; cdr3_nt: TGTGCCAGCAGTCTACAGACAGGGGTTAATGAAAAACTGTTTTTT
v_call: TRBV30; clone_size: .; d_call: .; j_call: TRBJ2-1; cdr3_aa: CAWRTGSHGDEQFF; cdr3_nt: TGTGCCTGGAGAACGGGAAGCCACGGGGATGAGCAGTTCTTC
v_call: TRBV3-1/TRBV3-2; clone_size: .; d_call: .; j_call: TRBJ2-2; cdr3_aa: CASSQERGQPGELFF; cdr3_nt: TGTGCCAGCAGCCAAGAAAGAGGGCAGCCCGGGGAGCTGTTTTTT
v_call: TRBV14; clone_size: few; d_call: .; j_call: TRBJ2-3; cdr3_aa: CASSQDWSGVLYF; cdr3_nt: TGTGCCAGCAGCCAAGATTGGTCAGGGGTTCTTTATTTT
v_call: TRBV7-2; clone_size: .; d_call: .; j_call: TRBJ2-3; cdr3_aa: CASSLWWDFLNLVDTQYF; cdr3_nt: TGTGCCAGCAGCTTATGGTGGGACTTCCTCAATTTGGTAGATACGCAGTATTTT
v_call: TRBV6-5; clone_size: .; d_call: .; j_call: TRBJ1-5; cdr3_aa: CASSSDSGSNQPQHF; cdr3_nt: TGTGCCAGCAGTTCAGACAGTGGGAGCAATCAGCCCCAGCATTTT
v_call: TRBV7-3; clone_size: many; d_call: TRBD1; j_call: TRBJ2-2; cdr3_aa: CASSSWDRTNTGELFF; cdr3_nt: TGTGCCAGCAGCTCCTGGGACAGGACGAACACCGGGGAGCTGTTTTTT